A selection of T cell receptor beta chains follows, all from one sample in a study of vaccination effects on CD4 cells after COVID-19. The antigens of these receptors remain unknown. Using immunoSEQ multiplex PCR, the repertoire was profiled, and TCRdb retains in-frame clones only, with some absent. This sample yields about 40,000 clones, of which roughly 70% are seen a single time; 22% belongs to the top ten. The sample consisted of CD4+ T cells from PBMCs cultured with SARS-CoV-2 spike peptides, taken before COVID-19 vaccination. The receptors come from a human donor who received a COVID-19 vaccine. CDR3s include the opening cysteine and the closing phenylalanine or tryptophan. The order of the fields is D gene, clone size, V gene, J gene, CDR3 protein, CDR3 DNA. D genes are given only for firm matches. Only part of the rows carry a size: once, few, many, or a class if the clone is expanded.

TRBD1	-	TRBV6-6	TRBJ1-4	CASSYYRGGEKLFF	TGTGCCAGCAGTTACTACAGGGGAGGTGAAAAACTGTTTTTT
-	once	TRBV10-3	TRBJ1-6	CAISELVGNSPLHF	TGTGCCATCAGTGAGTTGGTCGGAAATTCACCCCTCCACTTT
-	-	TRBV6-5	TRBJ2-1	CASSYNDEQFF	TGTGCCAGCAGTTACAACGATGAGCAGTTCTTC
TRBD1	few	TRBV5-4	TRBJ2-7	CASSGRVTGEHEQYF	TGTGCCAGCAGCGGAAGGGTGACAGGGGAACACGAGCAGTACTTC
TRBD2	-	TRBV28	TRBJ2-1	CASSLVGGLSSYNEQFF	TGTGCCAGCAGTTTAGTGGGAGGGCTAAGCTCCTACAATGAGCAGTTCTTC
-	-	TRBV6-6	TRBJ1-2	CASRSDYGYTF	TGTGCCAGCCGGTCGGACTATGGCTACACCTTC
-	-	TRBV6-5	TRBJ1-1	CASRSPSGAFF	TGTGCCAGCAGAAGTCCGTCCGGGGCTTTCTTT
TRBD1	-	TRBV10-3	TRBJ1-6	CAISDSGGVGSPLHF	TGTGCCATCAGTGACTCAGGGGGCGTAGGGTCACCCCTCCACTTT
-	-	TRBV7-9	TRBJ1-1	CASSLERNTEAFF	TGTGCCAGCAGCCTAGAGAGGAACACTGAAGCTTTCTTT
TRBD1	-	TRBV11-2	TRBJ1-6	CASSLEGGSYNSPLHF	TGTGCCAGCAGCTTAGAAGGGGGCTCTTATAATTCACCCCTCCACTTT
-	-	TRBV27	TRBJ2-7	CASSLSGRAVREQYF	TGTGCCAGCAGTTTATCGGGCAGGGCGGTGAGGGAGCAGTACTTC
-	once	TRBV2	TRBJ2-7	CARSRAPEREQYF	TGTGCCAGAAGCCGGGCCCCCGAGCGGGAGCAGTACTTC
-	-	TRBV5-4	TRBJ2-6	CASSLYQTASWTGANVLTF	TGTGCCAGCAGCTTATACCAGACAGCGTCGTGGACCGGGGCCAACGTCCTGACTTTC